This T cell receptor beta chain was found in a study of CD8 T cells in Susac syndrome. With random hexamers, about 0.5 to 1 ug RNA was reverse transcribed. TCRdb passed the immunoSEQ multiplex PCR reads through MiXCR, listing each CDR3 protein once. This sample yields 150,000 to 250,000 distinct CDR3 sequences, of which 90% to 95% are seen a single time; around 0.085% belongs to the top ten. Deletions cut 7 bases from V and 4 bases from J, with 16 bases between. CDR3 length: 14 amino acids. Germline CDR1 LNHDA, CDR2 SQIVND (reference sequence). The TCR originated in a human donor with multiple sclerosis. What was sequenced was CD4+ T cells from PBMCs. This chain joins TRBV19 and TRBJ1-2; D is undetermined. CDR3 sequence (DNA): TGTGCCAGTAAAGTGGCCGTGGCGGGCTATGGCTACACCTTC. This gives the protein CASKVAVAGYGYTF.